This T cell receptor beta chain is drawn from a study of blood T cell repertoires in COVID-19. Study background: COVID-19 samples, acute and convalescent, were from the United States, Italy and Spain. T cells, B-cell-depleted T cells, or PBMCs provided the cDNA or gDNA that served as material.

The count of this clone is one. Per the original methods: Scientists estimated how many nucleated cells there were by amplifying reference gene primers. The method was immunoSEQ multiplex PCR; TCRdb's version includes in-frame clones alone and lacks a portion of them. The V and J calls and clone size are taken from that table; D and trimming were inferred from the DNA. The profile covers more than 300,000 clones, with about nine tenths appearing a single time and around 6% taken by the ten largest. The V and J ends lost 0 bases and 1 base, in that order; junction bases with no gene match: 7. Germline loops: CDR1 SGDLS, CDR2 YYNGEE. The CDR3 is 17 amino acids. Recruited during active infection, patients (from Seattle) were subsequently followed longitudinally.

The rearrangement uses TRBV9 and TRBJ2-3; 8 bases are a match to TRBD2. The receptor was derived from a woman aged 45-65 years with COVID-19, enrolled during active disease. Sample: peripheral blood. The CDR3 nucleotides read TGTGCCAGCAGCGTAGATGGACTAGCCTTCCGCACAGATACGCAGTATTTT. Its translation: CASSVDGLAFRTDTQYF. The entire variable domain, with the rest obtained from reference TRBV9 and TRBJ2-3, is as follows: DSGVTQTPKHLITATGQRVTLRCSPRSGDLSVYWYQQSLDQGLQFLIQYYNGEERAKGNILERFSAQQFPDLHSELNLSSLELGDSALYFCASSVDGLAFRTDTQYFGPGTRLTVL.